One and the same sample provided the 32 T cell receptor beta chains below, sequenced in a study of T cell responses to AZD1222 COVID-19 vaccine. The protocol was immunoSEQ multiplex PCR, while the TCRdb copy is restricted to in-frame clones and leaves out a portion. The table shows 70,000 to 90,000 clones, with around 90% occurring only once. This specimen was peripheral blood, taken on day 0 of AZD1222 vaccination. The receptors shown here come from an adult in good health.

This chain links TRBV5-3 with TRBJ2-5; 13 nucleotides align to TRBD2. TRBV5-3 is an ORF, with its function uncertain. The V segment lost 4 bases and the J segment 3 bases; nucleotides outside the gene matches: 6. This CDR3 region has 16 residues. CDR3 bases: TGTGCCAGAAGCCACGATGGGACTAGCGGGGAAGAGACCCAGTACTTC. As protein: CARSHDGTSGEETQYF.

J is TRBJ1-3 and V is TRBV30; TRBD1 is a possible D gene (6 bases). Trimming stripped 2 bases from V and 5 bases from J, with 16 bases between. The CDR3 sequence is 15 residues long. Germline V gene lookup returns CDR1 GTSNPN and CDR2 SVGIG (reference sequence). The CDR3 sequence is CAWSSDMGARNTIYF. The CDR3 nucleotides read TGTGCCTGGAGTTCGGACATGGGGGCTCGAAACACCATATATTTT.

The chain uses TRBV27 and TRBJ2-7, with a tentative D call TRBD2 (7 bases). The CDR3 contains 14 residues. Germline-derived CDR1 and CDR2 are MNHEY and SMNVEV (reference sequence). V shed 4 bases and J shed 4 bases, with 14 bases lying between them. The chain's CDR3 is CASSSIRGGYEQYF. DNA for the CDR3: TGTGCCAGCAGTTCCATCAGGGGAGGGTACGAGCAGTACTTC.

The chain is built from TRBV5-8 and TRBJ1-3; D remains ambiguous. CDR1 and CDR2 from the germline V gene are SGHTS and YDEGEE. Trimming left V 2 bases short and J 4 bases short, with 7 bases between. The CDR3 consists of 13 residues. The CDR3 here is CASSFGGGNTIYF. The CDR3 coding sequence is TGTGCCAGCAGCTTCGGCGGCGGAAACACCATATATTTT.

J is TRBJ2-7 and V is TRBV5-1, with TRBD2 identical over 7 bases. Germline loops: CDR1 SGHRS, CDR2 YFSETQ. The CDR3 is 15 amino acids. Germline trimming cut 6 bases from V and 4 bases from J; bases unmatched to any gene: 13. The CDR3 region is CASTMGGGLRYEQYF. CDR3 DNA: TGCGCCAGCACCATGGGGGGAGGGCTCAGGTACGAGCAGTACTTC.

The V and J genes are TRBV7-8 and TRBJ2-2, with unresolved D. The CDR3 has 17 residues. Trimming left V 5 bases short and J 0 bases short, with 16 bases between. The germline V gene encodes CDR1 SGHVS and CDR2 FQNEAQ. The CDR3 sequence is CASSPREMTTNTGELFF. CDR3 DNA: TGTGCCAGCAGCCCAAGAGAGATGACCACGAACACCGGGGAGCTGTTTTTT.

The V gene is TRBV4-2, the J gene TRBJ2-3; 11 bases are a match to TRBD2. J lost 3 bases, V lost 8 bases, and 22 bases had no gene match. The CDR3 has 20 residues. From germline, CDR1 is LGHNA and CDR2 YNFKEQ. The CDR3 here is CASAAQAGTSGSAGTDTQYF. CDR3 sequence (DNA): TGTGCCAGCGCCGCTCAAGCCGGAACTAGCGGGAGCGCTGGAACAGATACGCAGTATTTT.

This chain links TRBV18 with TRBJ1-6; 8 bases fit TRBD1. Germline-derived CDR1 and CDR2 are KGHSH and LQKENI. Losses at the gene ends were 2 bases for V and 5 bases for J; bases not matched to a gene: 5. The CDR3 totals 16 residues. The CDR3 DNA reads TGTGCCAGCTCACCAACCCTGGACAGGGATAATTCACCCCTCCACTTT. Amino acid sequence: CASSPTLDRDNSPLHF.

This clone was observed once. The J gene is TRBJ2-3, the V gene TRBV7-6, with a weak D call TRBD2 (6 bases). CDR3 length: 16 amino acids. V was cut by 1 base and J by 3 bases, with 14 bases left in between. Germline CDR1 reads SGHVS; CDR2 reads FNYEAQ. The CDR3 nucleotides read TGTGCCAGCAGCTTAGGGGGACTCGACTATACAGATACGCAGTATTTT. Translating it yields CASSLGGLDYTDTQYF.

The CDR3 bases are TGTGCCAGCAGACCAGAATGGGTCCTTTATGGCTACACCTTC. It yields the protein CASRPEWVLYGYTF. The chain is built from TRBV6-5 and TRBJ1-2; D gene unclear. CDR3 length: 14 amino acids. Per germline, CDR1 MNHEY and CDR2 SVGAGI. Trimming removed 6 bases at V and 5 bases at J, with 16 bases between.

The gene calls are TRBV20-1 and TRBJ1-2, with 11 bases identical to TRBD1. Germline V CDR1 and CDR2: DFQATT, SNEGSKA (reference sequence). CDR3 length equals 15 residues. V lost 3 bases, J lost 3 bases, and 6 bases stayed unmatched. The CDR3 sequence is CSASNGQGADYGYTF. CDR3 coding DNA: TGCAGTGCTAGTAACGGACAGGGGGCTGACTATGGCTACACCTTC.

The V call is TRBV19, the J call TRBJ2-7; 7 bases are a match to TRBD2. This CDR3 spans 14 amino acids. Germline values: CDR1 LNHDA, CDR2 SQIVND (reference sequence). The trim removed 6 bases at V and 2 bases at J, leaving 7 bases unmatched. CDR3 coding DNA: TGTGCCAGTAGCCTAAGCGGGGAGACCTACGAGCAGTACTTC. Amino acids: CASSLSGETYEQYF.

This chain links TRBV7-8 with TRBJ2-1, with 12 bases aligning to TRBD2. The junction had 9 bases not matched to a gene; V was cut back by 1 base and J by 11 bases. The CDR3 contains 16 residues. Per germline, CDR1 SGHVS and CDR2 FQNEAQ. In nucleotides, the CDR3 is TGTGCCAGCAGCTTAGGACTAGCGGGGGCCCCCGGGCAGCAGTTCTTC. Translating it yields CASSLGLAGAPGQQFF. Drawing the rest from reference TRBV7-8 and TRBJ2-1, the complete variable domain is GAGVSQSPRYKVAKRGQDVALRCDPISGHVSLFWYQQALGQGPEFLTYFQNEAQLDKSGLPSDRFFAERPEGSVSTLKIQRTQQEDSAVYLCASSLGLAGAPGQQFFGPGTRLTVL.

The chain carries TRBV29-1 and TRBJ1-1, with D possibly matching TRBD1 (5 bases). Germline assignment: CDR1 SQVTM and CDR2 ANQGSEA. The CDR3 contains 14 residues. V was cut by 4 bases and J by 1 base, with 13 bases left in between. The CDR3 DNA sequence: TGCAGCGTTGTCCCCTTCAGGGCGAACACTGAAGCTTTCTTT. Its protein is CSVVPFRANTEAFF.

This clone was seen only a few times. The J gene is TRBJ1-1, the V gene TRBV6-1; no reliable D call. CDR1 is MNHNS and CDR2 is SASEGT in the germline V gene. Trimming took off 3 bases at V and 1 base at J, with 12 bases between the two ends. This CDR3 contains 15 residues. The CDR3: CASSEKQATNTEAFF. DNA for the CDR3: TGTGCCAGCAGTGAGAAGCAGGCCACGAACACTGAAGCTTTCTTT.

The chain couples TRBV19 to TRBJ1-2; D may be TRBD1 (5 bases). Per the germline V gene, CDR1 is LNHDA and CDR2 is SQIVND (reference sequence). V was trimmed by 5 bases and J by 4 bases, leaving 11 bases between them. This CDR3 is 13 amino acids long. CDR3 loop: CASSPRDAYGYTF. Here the CDR3 DNA reads TGTGCCAGTAGTCCTAGGGACGCCTATGGCTACACCTTC.

The table lists this clone with a count of one. The rearrangement joins TRBV5-6 to TRBJ2-3; D is undetermined. This CDR3 is built from 11 residues. V lost 4 bases, J lost 3 bases, and 3 bases lay in between. The V gene's germline CDR1 is SGHDT and CDR2 YYEEEE. The CDR3 loop reads CASSSTDTQYF. CDR3 bases: TGTGCCAGCAGCAGTACAGATACGCAGTATTTT.

The chain carries TRBV23-1 and TRBJ1-1; D is undetermined. TRBV23-1 is placed among ORFs of uncertain function. The CDR3 totals 13 residues. V shed 0 bases and J shed 1 base, with 3 bases lying between them. CDR3 region: CASSQSGNTEAFF. The CDR3 DNA is TGCGCCAGCAGTCAATCCGGGAACACTGAAGCTTTCTTT.

The chain employs TRBV10-3 and TRBJ1-5; 7 positions agree with TRBD1. The V gene end was trimmed by 1 base and the J gene end by 1 base; junction bases not matched to a gene: 1. The CDR3 consists of 15 residues. Germline values: CDR1 ENHRY, CDR2 SYGVKD. CDR3 in amino acids: CAISELGGSNQPQHF. CDR3 coding DNA: TGTGCCATCAGTGAGTTAGGGGGCAGCAATCAGCCCCAGCATTTT.

This sequence joins TRBV5-1 and TRBJ1-5; D possibly corresponds to TRBD1 (6 bases). V lost 0 bases and J lost 3, with 10 bases in between. CDR1 is SGHRS, CDR2 YFSETQ, per germline. This CDR3 has 15 residues. CDR3 sequence reads: CASSLAGGANQPQHF. Here the CDR3 DNA reads TGCGCCAGCAGCTTGGCCGGGGGGGCCAATCAGCCCCAGCATTTT.

The chain is built from TRBV4-3 and TRBJ1-6; possibly TRBD1 for D (6 bases). Germline V gene sequence: CDR1 LGHNA, CDR2 YSLEER. The CDR3 loop spans 14 amino acids. V was trimmed by 3 bases and J by 10 bases, leaving 13 bases between them. The CDR3 protein is CASSQQGFGSPLHF. The CDR3 coding sequence is TGCGCCAGCAGCCAGCAGGGGTTTGGGTCACCCCTCCACTTT.

The chain is built from TRBV6-5 and TRBJ2-3; the D gene is possibly TRBD2 (6 bases). This CDR3 comprises 16 residues. The germline V gene has CDR1 MNHEY and CDR2 SVGAGI. V lost 4 bases and J lost 4, with 18 bases in between. CDR3 region: CASSLVAGGVADTQYF. The CDR3 nucleotides read TGTGCCAGCAGTTTAGTAGCCGGAGGGGTTGCAGATACGCAGTATTTT.

The chain links TRBV19 to TRBJ2-1, with a tentative D call TRBD2 (5 bases). Germline CDR1 and CDR2: LNHDA and SQIVND (reference sequence). Trimming removed 1 base from V and 0 bases from J, with 19 bases in between. This CDR3 spans 19 amino acids. As DNA, the CDR3 is TGTGCCAGTAGTATAGGCGGGCATATCTCTGTGAGCTCCTACAATGAGCAGTTCTTC. Translation: CASSIGGHISVSSYNEQFF.

The chain employs TRBV7-9 and TRBJ1-1; TRBD1 agrees at 7 bases. V trimming: 1 base; J trimming: 6 bases; junction bases outside the gene matches: 5. Germline CDR1 is SEHNR and CDR2 is FQNEAQ (reference sequence). This CDR3 spans 14 amino acids. The CDR3 sequence: CASSLGDREAEAFF. The CDR3 DNA is TGTGCCAGCAGCTTAGGAGACAGGGAGGCTGAAGCTTTCTTT. The whole variable domain, remainder taken from reference TRBV7-9 and TRBJ1-1, is DTGVSQNPRHKITKRGQNVTFRCDPISEHNRLYWYRQTLGQGPEFLTYFQNEAQLEKSRLLSDRFSAERPKGSFSTLEIQRTEQGDSAMYLCASSLGDREAEAFFGQGTRLTVV.

The gene calls are TRBV19 and TRBJ2-1, with D tentatively TRBD2 (5 bases). Germline V CDR1 and CDR2: LNHDA, SQIVND (reference sequence). The V gene lost 7 bases and the J gene lost 7 bases, with 14 bases spanning the gap. The CDR3 totals 13 residues. The CDR3 region is CASTYRGLNEQFF. CDR3 DNA sequence: TGTGCCAGTACTTATAGAGGGTTAAATGAGCAGTTCTTC. Filled out from reference TRBV19 and TRBJ2-1, the complete variable domain reads DGGITQSPKYLFRKEGQNVTLSCEQNLNHDAMYWYRQDPGQGLRLIYYSQIVNDFQKGDIAEGYSVSREKKESFPLTVTSAQKNPTAFYLCASTYRGLNEQFFGPGTRLTVL.

The chain links TRBV5-6 to TRBJ2-3, with D unresolved. V lost 0 bases to trimming and J lost 1 base, with 3 bases between them. The CDR3 totals 13 residues. The germline CDR1 and CDR2 sequences are SGHDT and YYEEEE. CDR3 amino acids: CASSLVGTDTQYF. The CDR3 DNA follows: TGTGCCAGCAGCTTGGTCGGCACAGATACGCAGTATTTT.

The chain employs TRBV13 and TRBJ2-5; a possible D gene is TRBD1 (6 bases). CDR1 is PRHDT and CDR2 is FYEKMQ in the germline V gene (reference sequence). Trimming removed 5 bases at V and 5 bases at J, with 15 bases between. The CDR3 length is 14 residues. CDR3 sequence (DNA): TGTGCCAGCAGCACCCACAGGGTCCAGGAGACCCAGTACTTC. This translates into CASSTHRVQETQYF.

This chain uses TRBV5-4 with TRBJ2-5; 7 bases agree with TRBD2. The CDR3 runs to 17 residues. Trimming cost V 4 bases and J 1 base; bases outside gene matches: 13. Looked up from germline, CDR1 is SGHNT and CDR2 is YYREEE (reference sequence). The CDR3 region has the DNA TGTGCCAGCAGCGTCGGGGGGAGCGCTTCCCTCCAAGAGACCCAGTACTTC. It is translated as CASSVGGSASLQETQYF.

The chain uses TRBV20-1 and TRBJ2-5; possibly TRBD2 for D (5 bases). CDR1 is DFQATT and CDR2 is SNEGSKA in the germline V gene (reference sequence). The CDR3 loop spans 12 amino acids. V gave up 3 bases and J gave up 5 bases, with 10 bases separating them. The CDR3 DNA is TGCAGTGCTAGTGAGGGAGAGGAGACCCAGTACTTC. It encodes CSASEGEETQYF.

This clone was found a few times. The rearrangement joins TRBV3-1 (or the pseudogene TRBV3-2) to TRBJ1-1, with no clear D. V dropped 1 base and J dropped 5 bases, with 11 bases sitting between them. There are 14 residues in the CDR3. Germline V gene lookup returns CDR1 LGHDT and CDR2 YNNKEL (reference sequence). CDR3 in amino acids: CASSQVLGRTEAFF. The CDR3 DNA reads as TGTGCCAGCAGCCAAGTGCTGGGCCGGACTGAAGCTTTCTTT.

The chain links TRBV27 to TRBJ2-3; 10 nucleotides agree with TRBD2. Germline loops: CDR1 MNHEY, CDR2 SMNVEV (reference sequence). With 3 bases clipped from V and 0 bases from J, the junction kept 9 bases outside the gene matches. This CDR3 has 18 amino acids. CDR3 region: CASSFLAGALHSTDTQYF. For the CDR3, the DNA is TGTGCCAGCAGTTTTCTAGCGGGGGCTCTTCATAGCACAGATACGCAGTATTTT.

The chain carries TRBV2 and TRBJ1-1; no definite D call. Trimming took off 6 bases at V and 1 base at J, with 6 bases between the two ends. Germline lookup yields CDR1 SNHLY and CDR2 FYNNEI. The CDR3 spans 12 residues. Written as DNA, the CDR3 is TGTGCCAGCAGACAGCAGAACACTGAAGCTTTCTTT. Its translation: CASRQQNTEAFF.